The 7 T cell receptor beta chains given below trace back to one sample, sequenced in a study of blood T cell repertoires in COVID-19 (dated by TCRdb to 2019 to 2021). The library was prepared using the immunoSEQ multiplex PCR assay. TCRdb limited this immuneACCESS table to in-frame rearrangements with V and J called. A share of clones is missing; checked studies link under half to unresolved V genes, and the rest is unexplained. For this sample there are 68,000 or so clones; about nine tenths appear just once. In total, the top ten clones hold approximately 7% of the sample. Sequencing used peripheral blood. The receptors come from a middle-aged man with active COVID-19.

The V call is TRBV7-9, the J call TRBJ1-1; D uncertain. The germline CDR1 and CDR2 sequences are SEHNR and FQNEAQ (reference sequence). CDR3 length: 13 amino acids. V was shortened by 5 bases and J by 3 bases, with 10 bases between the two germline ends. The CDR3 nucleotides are TGTGCCAGCAGCATTCGGGGAGACACTGAAGCTTTCTTT. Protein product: CASSIRGDTEAFF.

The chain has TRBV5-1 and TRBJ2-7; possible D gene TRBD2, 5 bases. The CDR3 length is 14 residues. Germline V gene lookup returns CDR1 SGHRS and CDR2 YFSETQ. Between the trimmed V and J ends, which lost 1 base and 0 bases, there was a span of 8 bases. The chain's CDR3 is CASSLIANSYEQYF. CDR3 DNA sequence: TGCGCCAGCAGCTTGATAGCGAACTCCTACGAGCAGTACTTC.

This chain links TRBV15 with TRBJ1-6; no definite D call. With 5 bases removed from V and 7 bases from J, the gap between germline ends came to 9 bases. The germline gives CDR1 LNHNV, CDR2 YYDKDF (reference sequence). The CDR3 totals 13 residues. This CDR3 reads CATSRSGNSPLHF. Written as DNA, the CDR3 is TGTGCCACCAGCCGGTCGGGAAATTCACCCCTCCACTTT.

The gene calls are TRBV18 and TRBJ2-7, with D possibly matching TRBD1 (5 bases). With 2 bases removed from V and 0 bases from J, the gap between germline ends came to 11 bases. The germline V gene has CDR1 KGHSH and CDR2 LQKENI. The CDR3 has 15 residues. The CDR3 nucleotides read TGTGCCAGCTCACCATCCGGCAGGGACTCCTACGAGCAGTACTTC. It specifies CASSPSGRDSYEQYF. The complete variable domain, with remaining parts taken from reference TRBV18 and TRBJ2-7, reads NAGVMQNPRHLVRRRGQEARLRCSPMKGHSHVYWYRQLPEEGLKFMVYLQKENIIDESGMPKERFSAEFPKEGPSILRIQQVVRGDSAAYFCASSPSGRDSYEQYFGPGTRLTVT.

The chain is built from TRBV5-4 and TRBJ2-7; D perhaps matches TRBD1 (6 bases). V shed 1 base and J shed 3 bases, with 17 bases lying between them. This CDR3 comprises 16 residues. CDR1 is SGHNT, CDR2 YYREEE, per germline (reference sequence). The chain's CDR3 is CASSLRWAGTHYEQYF. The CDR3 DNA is TGTGCCAGCAGCTTGAGATGGGCCGGGACACACTACGAGCAGTACTTC.

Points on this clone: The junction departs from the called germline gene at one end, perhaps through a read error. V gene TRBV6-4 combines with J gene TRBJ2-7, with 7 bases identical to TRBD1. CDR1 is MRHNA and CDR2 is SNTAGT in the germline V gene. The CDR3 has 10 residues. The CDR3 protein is CASSGTAKNF. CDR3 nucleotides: TGTGCCAGCAGCGGGACAGCTAAGAACTTC.

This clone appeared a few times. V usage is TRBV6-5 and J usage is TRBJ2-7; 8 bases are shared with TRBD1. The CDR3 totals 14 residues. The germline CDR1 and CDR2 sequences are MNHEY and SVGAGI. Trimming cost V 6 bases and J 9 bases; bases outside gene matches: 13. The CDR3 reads CASSPDRVPRGQYF. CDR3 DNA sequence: TGTGCCAGCAGCCCGGACAGGGTCCCCCGGGGGCAGTACTTC.